A single T cell receptor beta chain is shown here with its context. This entry is derived from a study of blood T cell repertoires in COVID-19. Study at large: Acute and convalescent COVID-19 specimens originated in the United States, Italy and Spain. In each case, the material was cDNA or gDNA derived from T cells, B-cell-depleted T cells, or PBMCs.

From germline, CDR1 is SGHVS and CDR2 FNYEAQ. The CDR3 is made up of 17 amino acids. The junction had 7 bases not matched to a gene; V was cut back by 4 bases and J by 1 base. Original data processing: By means of reference gene primer amplification, nucleated cell counts were estimated. Generated by immunoSEQ multiplex PCR, the TCRdb table keeps only in-frame clones and is missing some. V and J calls and clone size are as listed in that table; D and trimming were resolved from the DNA. The sample holds about 280,000 clones; under 90% are singletons and the top ten take 0.94%. Sequences were obtained from peripheral blood. The J gene is TRBJ2-6, the V gene TRBV7-6, with 7 bases matching TRBD1. This receptor was taken from a woman between 40 and 55 years old who had recovered from COVID-19. The DNA for the CDR3 is TGTGCCAGCAGCTCCTCCCCACAGGGGTCTGGGGCCAACGTCCTGACTTTC. This codes for CASSSSPQGSGANVLTF.